This T cell receptor beta chain was documented in a study of blood T cells in healthy people across ages. Primers used in a second PCR of about 7 to 12 cycles were a sample-barcoded 5' primer and a J-beta primer mix. A template-switch adaptor containing 12 random nucleotides labeled each cDNA molecule. TCRdb processed the 5' RACE reads anew with MiXCR; each CDR3 protein has one entry. The repertoire holds 540,000 or so distinct CDR3 sequences, with 40% to 55% as singletons. The CDR3 contains 16 residues. Germline-derived CDR1 and CDR2 are LNHNV and YYDKDF (reference sequence). The germline V and J ends were trimmed by 0 bases and 3 bases, with 14 bases remaining between them.

This chain uses TRBV15 with TRBJ2-5; D uncertain. Sequencing input: blood. The receptor's source is a man older than 75 in good health. As DNA, the CDR3 is TGTGCCACCAGCAGAGATCCAGCGCTCCCGAAAGAGACCCAGTACTTC. Translated: CATSRDPALPKETQYF.